The 20 T cell receptor beta chains given below trace back to one sample, sequenced in a study of human T cells and chemical hapten exposure. TCRdb called the RACE reads again in MiXCR, with one record for every CDR3 protein. The sample lists 200,000 to 300,000 distinct CDR3 sequences, over 8% occurring once. Indicated time point: pre-sensitization, week 0. Treatment meaning: therapeutic diphenylcyclopropenone sensitization with weekly scalp DPC. Sequenced here: whole blood, sampled in connection with sensitization to the hapten diphenylcyclopropenone (DPC). The receptors were gathered from a woman aged 40 to 50 with alopecia areata. Some clones in this sample may be carry-over from other donors' samples.

CDR3 nucleotides: TGTGCCAGCAGCGTAGCCAGTCCTCCCTTATATTTT. Translated, it gives CASSVASPPLYF. J is TRBJ1-3 and V is TRBV9, with D unclear. The CDR3 length is 12 residues. Trimming removed 0 bases from V and 14 bases from J, with 12 bases in between. The germline V gene has CDR1 SGDLS and CDR2 YYNGEE.

The chain joins TRBV18 to TRBJ1-1, with 8 bases identical to TRBD1. Looked up from germline, CDR1 is KGHSH and CDR2 is LQKENI. The CDR3 contains 15 residues. J was trimmed by 7 bases and V by 3 bases; bases with no gene match: 10. In DNA form, the CDR3 reads TGTGCCAGCTCACCGACAGGGGCAGGGGGAATTGAAGCTTTCTTT. Its translation: CASSPTGAGGIEAFF.

The chain recombines TRBV7-3 with TRBJ2-2; 14 bases are shared with TRBD2. Germline loops: CDR1 SGHTA, CDR2 FQGTGA. This CDR3 comprises 16 residues. The V and J ends lost 5 bases and 5 bases, in that order; junction bases with no gene match: 4. CDR3 residues: CASSPGTSGSTGELFF. The CDR3 coding sequence is TGTGCCAGCAGCCCCGGGACTAGCGGGAGTACCGGGGAGCTGTTTTTT.

This clonotype was counted many times. The chain links TRBV9 to TRBJ2-7; the D gene is possibly TRBD2 (6 bases). This CDR3 is 12 amino acids long. Trimming shortened V by 6 bases and J by 7 bases, and 14 bases separated the two germline ends. Germline values: CDR1 SGDLS, CDR2 YYNGEE. The chain's CDR3 is CASKGPGEEQYF. In nucleotides, the CDR3 is TGTGCCAGCAAAGGCCCGGGAGAGGAGCAGTACTTC.

The CDR3 DNA sequence: TGTGCCAGCACCAAGAGTGCGTGGGGCTACACCTTC. It is translated as CASTKSAWGYTF. The chain is built from TRBV28 and TRBJ1-2, with D hard to call. V lost 7 bases to trimming and J lost 8 bases, with 14 bases between them. Germline assignment: CDR1 MDHEN and CDR2 SYDVKM. This CDR3 region has 12 residues.

This clonotype was found a few times. One end of the junction is discordant with germline, which a read error may explain. The V and J genes are TRBV2 and TRBJ1-1; no clear D gene. CDR1 is SNHLY and CDR2 is FYNNEI in the germline V gene. The CDR3 is 13 amino acids. CDR3 protein: CTSRWTANTEAFF. CDR3 nucleotide sequence: TGTACCAGCCGGTGGACGGCGAACACTGAAGCTTTCTTT.

The rearrangement links TRBV28 to TRBJ1-1; D gene unclear. The CDR3 is made up of 14 amino acids. V was pared by 6 bases and J by 2 bases, with 13 bases between. CDR1 is MDHEN and CDR2 is SYDVKM in the germline V gene. Here the CDR3 reads CASRKREPNTEAFF. In DNA, the CDR3 is TGTGCCAGCAGAAAAAGGGAGCCAAACACTGAAGCTTTCTTT.

The sample holds many counts of this clonotype. A read error may account for a junction end that differs from germline. The CDR3 spells CASRSYNEQFF. The CDR3 DNA reads as TGCGCCAGCAGGAGTTACAATGAGCAGTTCTTC. The rearrangement uses TRBV28 and TRBJ2-1, with D hard to call. Per germline, CDR1 MDHEN and CDR2 SYDVKM. The CDR3 is made up of 11 amino acids.

This clonotype was recorded at least ten times. V gene TRBV28 combines with J gene TRBJ1-1; D is ambiguous. Deletions cut 6 bases from V and 1 base from J, with 3 bases between. CDR1 MDHEN and CDR2 SYDVKM come from the germline V gene. The CDR3 consists of 11 residues. CDR3 in amino acids: CASSENTEAFF. The CDR3, as DNA: TGTGCCAGCAGCGAGAACACTGAAGCTTTCTTT.

This sequence joins TRBV6-2 or TRBV6-3 and TRBJ2-4; a possible D gene is TRBD2 (6 bases). Germline V gene sequence: CDR1 MNHEY, CDR2 SVGEGT. The length of the CDR3 is 17 residues. Between the trimmed V and J ends, which lost 5 bases and 1 base, there was a span of 18 bases. The CDR3 DNA is TGTGCCAGCAGTAATTTCGCGAGTCTAGCGGCCAAAAACATTCAGTACTTC. Translating gives CASSNFASLAAKNIQYF.

This clonotype was observed a few times. The CDR3: CASSLTGQAMNTEAFF. DNA of the CDR3: TGCGCCAGCAGCCTGACTGGACAGGCGATGAACACTGAAGCTTTCTTT. The chain combines TRBV5-1 with TRBJ1-1, with 7 bases fitting TRBD1. V was clipped by 4 bases and J by 0 bases; unmatched bases: 9. The CDR3 runs 16 residues. CDR1 SGHRS and CDR2 YFSETQ come from the germline V gene.

CDR3: CASKLQGVENSPLHF. The DNA for the CDR3 is TGTGCCAGCAAGCTCCAGGGGGTGGAGAATTCACCCCTCCACTTT. V and J are TRBV28 and TRBJ1-6; 7 bases align to TRBD1. V gave up 7 bases and J gave up 7 bases; unmatched junction bases: 10. The CDR3 is 15 residues long. Looked up from germline, CDR1 is MDHEN and CDR2 is SYDVKM.

This clonotype was detected many times. The rearrangement joins TRBV3-1 to TRBJ1-2; D is uncertain. Germline V gene sequence: CDR1 LGHDT, CDR2 YNNKEL (reference sequence). Trimming cost V 0 bases and J 8 bases, with 7 bases left between them. The CDR3 extends over 12 amino acids. This CDR3 is CASSQEDGGYTF. DNA of the CDR3: TGTGCCAGCAGCCAAGAAGATGGGGGCTACACCTTC. Variable domain in full (rest from reference TRBV3-1 and TRBJ1-2): DTAVSQTPKYLVTQMGNDKSIKCEQNLGHDTMYWYKQDSKKFLKIMFSYNNKELIINETVPNRFSPKSPDKAHLNLHINSLELGDSAVYFCASSQEDGGYTFGSGTRLTVV.

This clonotype has just a few counts. Here the CDR3 DNA reads TGCAGCGTTAGCCAGGGTAGAGAAAAACTGTTTTTT. It translates to CSVSQGREKLFF. The chain is built from TRBV29-1 and TRBJ1-4; the D gene is possibly TRBD1 (5 bases). Between the trimmed V and J ends, which lost 5 bases and 8 bases, there was a span of 12 bases. CDR1 and CDR2 from the germline V gene are SQVTM and ANQGSEA. This CDR3 contains 12 residues.

This clonotype showed up just a few times. This rearrangement joins TRBV7-9 to TRBJ1-5, with 9 bases identical to TRBD1. The CDR3 is 12 amino acids. From germline, CDR1 is SEHNR and CDR2 FQNEAQ (reference sequence). Trimming cost V 8 bases and J 7 bases; bases outside gene matches: 3. The CDR3 here is CASGTGLQPQHF. In DNA form, the CDR3 reads TGTGCCAGCGGGACAGGGTTGCAGCCCCAGCATTTT.

This clonotype was seen a handful of times. The chain carries TRBV18 and TRBJ1-2; 7 positions agree with TRBD1. The CDR3 is 15 residues long. CDR1 is KGHSH and CDR2 is LQKENI in the germline V gene. After removal of 1 base from V and 5 bases from J, the junction contained 7 bases not matched to a gene. The chain's CDR3 is CASSPRDSATYGYTF. CDR3 sequence (DNA): TGTGCCAGCTCACCACGGGACAGCGCCACTTATGGCTACACCTTC.

This clonotype was counted a few times. The chain couples TRBV7-2 to TRBJ2-1; TRBD1 might be the D (5 bases). V gave up 5 bases and J gave up 8 bases, with 13 bases separating them. This CDR3 region has 13 residues. The germline V gene encodes CDR1 SGHTA and CDR2 FQGNSA. The CDR3: CASSPDSPHEQFF. The CDR3 region has the DNA TGTGCCAGCAGCCCAGACAGTCCTCATGAGCAGTTCTTC.

This clonotype has at least ten counts. The chain employs TRBV29-1 and TRBJ2-1, with 10 nucleotides matching TRBD2. Germline values: CDR1 SQVTM, CDR2 ANQGSEA. V lost 5 bases, J lost 7 bases, and 11 bases stayed unmatched. The CDR3 sequence is 15 residues long. The CDR3 nucleotides read TGCAGCGTTTTACCCGGGACTAGCGTGGGGAATGAGCAGTTCTTC. It is translated as CSVLPGTSVGNEQFF.

The chain couples TRBV6-5 to TRBJ2-6; TRBD1 or TRBD2 may be the D gene (5 bases each). The V gene's germline CDR1 is MNHEY and CDR2 SVGAGI. CDR3 size: 18 residues. The ends were cut back, 0 bases at V and 0 bases at J, with 12 bases in the middle. The CDR3 DNA follows: TGTGCCAGCAGTTACTCAACGGGGCGGCCCTCTGGGGCCAACGTCCTGACTTTC. Encoded protein: CASSYSTGRPSGANVLTF.

This clonotype occurred a few times. The chain has TRBV12-3 or TRBV12-4 and TRBJ2-3, with D perhaps TRBD1 (5 bases). The length of the CDR3 is 17 residues. With 5 bases removed from V and 1 base from J, the gap between germline ends came to 19 bases. CDR3 sequence reads: CASSPSGFKVGTDTQYF. CDR3 in DNA: TGTGCCAGCAGTCCCTCAGGGTTCAAGGTCGGCACAGATACGCAGTATTTT.